A selection of T cell receptor beta chains follows, all from one sample in a study of vaccination effects on CD4 cells after COVID-19. These receptors' targets are unknown. TCRdb's copy holds only in-frame clones and misses some; the assay was immunoSEQ multiplex PCR. The data contain about 47,000 clones, 60% to 85% of them singletons. Here the sequenced sample was CD4+ T cells from PBMCs cultured without peptide, taken before COVID-19 vaccination. These receptors were collected from a human donor who had a prior SARS-CoV-2 infection. The CDR3 runs from the conserved cysteine through the conserved F or W. The order of the fields is V gene, clone size, D gene, J gene, CDR3 length, CDR3 protein, CDR3 DNA. The D gene is left open where the match is weak. Not all rows give a size; the values are once, few, many and, for expanded clones, a class.

TRBV6-4	NA	NA	TRBJ2-1	16	CASSESRVLSYNEQFF	TGTGCCAGCAGTGAGTCTAGGGTACTCTCCTACAATGAGCAGTTCTTC
TRBV10-3	few	TRBD1	TRBJ2-2	14	CAISEDRLTGELFF	TGTGCCATAAGCGAGGACAGGCTGACCGGGGAGCTGTTTTTT
TRBV24-1	NA	TRBD1	TRBJ1-1	12	CATSDGDSEAFF	TGTGCCACCAGTGATGGGGACAGTGAAGCTTTCTTT
TRBV18	NA	NA	TRBJ2-3	15	CASSPATGARDTQYF	TGTGCCAGCTCACCAGCGACTGGGGCGCGGGATACGCAGTATTTT
TRBV18	few	TRBD1	TRBJ2-5	17	CASSPSTGTGGYETQYF	TGTGCCAGCTCACCAAGCACCGGGACAGGGGGATATGAGACCCAGTACTTC
TRBV3-1/TRBV3-2	once	NA	TRBJ1-2	14	CASSLDLASYGYTF	TGTGCCAGCAGCCTAGACCTGGCGAGCTATGGCTACACCTTC
TRBV3-1/TRBV3-2	NA	TRBD2	TRBJ2-7	15	CASSQRLAGPYEQYF	TGTGCCAGCAGCCAGAGACTAGCGGGTCCTTACGAGCAGTACTTC
TRBV13	NA	TRBD2	TRBJ2-1	16	CASSFSGTRDLNEQFF	TGTGCCAGCAGCTTCTCCGGGACTAGAGACCTCAATGAGCAGTTCTTC
TRBV3-1/TRBV3-2	NA	NA	TRBJ2-1	11	CASSQAGEQFF	TGTGCCAGCAGCCAAGCTGGTGAGCAGTTCTTC
TRBV11-3	once	NA	TRBJ2-3	15	CASSSPGAGADTQYF	TGTGCCAGCAGCTCTCCAGGGGCTGGGGCAGATACGCAGTATTTT
TRBV3-1/TRBV3-2	NA	NA	TRBJ2-7	13	CASSQVGGEEQYF	TGTGCCAGCAGCCAAGTAGGGGGGGAAGAGCAGTACTTC
TRBV7-2	once	TRBD2	TRBJ2-5	18	CASSLVSGLAGAGETQYF	TGTGCCAGCAGCTTAGTTTCAGGACTAGCGGGAGCCGGGGAGACCCAGTACTTC
TRBV12-3/TRBV12-4	NA	NA	TRBJ1-2	12	CASSFKVRGYTF	TGTGCCAGCAGTTTTAAGGTGAGGGGCTACACCTTC